Below, 21 T cell receptor beta chains from the same sample are listed, as sequenced in a study of blood T cell repertoires in COVID-19 (dated by TCRdb to 2018 to 2020). Library preparation was by the immunoSEQ multiplex PCR assay. The table comes from immuneACCESS by way of TCRdb, which keeps in-frame sequences with V and J called. Part of the clones is missing from these tables; in studies checked, under half for an unresolved V gene and the rest for unknown reasons. Counted in this sample were 150,000 or so clones; around 83% of them appeared once. The ten largest account for around 3.6% of the sample. Sample: PBMCs or T cells enriched from blood (not recorded which). The receptors shown here come from a woman aged 45 to 65 in a cohort exposed to, infected with or recovered from COVID-19 (not recorded which).

In its sample, this clone was seen a few times. The chain couples TRBV20-1 to TRBJ2-7; D might be TRBD2 (6 bases). The V end lost 3 bases, the J end lost 1 base, and 10 bases lay between the germline ends. Germline V gene sequence: CDR1 DFQATT, CDR2 SNEGSKA (reference sequence). The length of the CDR3 is 13 residues. This CDR3 is CSASRSGSYEQYF. CDR3 bases: TGCAGTGCTAGTCGGAGCGGGTCCTACGAGCAGTACTTC.

This sequence joins TRBV3-1 (or the pseudogene TRBV3-2) and TRBJ2-4, with TRBD1 identical over 7 bases. J lost 3 bases, V lost 4 bases, and 0 bases had no gene match. Per the germline V gene, CDR1 is LGHDT and CDR2 is YNNKEL (reference sequence). The CDR3 spans 13 residues. CDR3 amino acids: CASSRDSKNIQYF. For the CDR3, the DNA is TGTGCCAGCAGCCGGGACAGCAAAAACATTCAGTACTTC.

The chain couples TRBV7-6 to TRBJ1-3; no clear D gene. In germline, CDR1 is SGHVS, CDR2 FNYEAQ. The CDR3 contains 17 residues. V lost 0 bases, J lost 0 bases, and 12 bases lay in between. The DNA of the CDR3 is TGTGCCAGCAGCTTAGCGCACCCCCAGATCTCTGGAAACACCATATATTTT. It translates to CASSLAHPQISGNTIYF.

The gene calls are TRBV7-8 and TRBJ2-5, with TRBD2 identical over 10 bases. The J segment lost 1 base and the V segment lost 3 bases, leaving 11 bases of the junction unmatched. Germline CDR1 reads SGHVS; CDR2 reads FQNEAQ. The CDR3 runs to 18 residues. The CDR3 nucleotides read TGTGCCAGCAGCTTGCTAGCGGGAGTGGGGGGGTCCCAAGAGACCCAGTACTTC. Encoded protein: CASSLLAGVGGSQETQYF.

The V gene is TRBV19, the J gene TRBJ2-3; weak D call: TRBD2 (6 bases). CDR3 length: 14 residues. Trimming took off 3 bases at V and 5 bases at J, with 12 bases between the two ends. Germline values: CDR1 LNHDA, CDR2 SQIVND (reference sequence). This CDR3 reads CASSMGLQKDTQYF. CDR3 sequence (DNA): TGTGCCAGTAGTATGGGACTCCAAAAAGATACGCAGTATTTT.

The CDR3 is CATSDRTSGRTYNEQFF. As DNA, the CDR3 is TGTGCCACCAGTGATAGGACTAGCGGGAGGACCTACAATGAGCAGTTCTTC. The chain uses TRBV24-1 and TRBJ2-1; TRBD2 agrees at 14 bases. The germline V gene has CDR1 KGHDR and CDR2 SFDVKD. After removal of 3 bases from V and 2 bases from J, the junction contained 2 bases not matched to a gene. The CDR3 consists of 17 residues.

CDR3 nucleotide sequence: TGTGCCAGCAGCGCGTGGTCCCTCTCCTACGAGCAGTACTTC. Translation: CASSAWSLSYEQYF. The V and J genes are TRBV7-3 and TRBJ2-7; D gene unclear. Germline V gene sequence: CDR1 SGHTA, CDR2 FQGTGA. Trimming removed 5 bases at V and 0 bases at J, with 11 bases between. This CDR3 has 14 amino acids.

This chain uses TRBV7-8 with TRBJ2-7; possible D gene TRBD1, 6 bases. V lost 4 bases and J lost 2, with 12 bases in between. Germline V CDR1 and CDR2: SGHVS, FQNEAQ. The length of the CDR3 is 14 residues. Here the CDR3 DNA reads TGTGCCAGCAGCTCGGACAGAAGAGCCTACGAGCAGTACTTC. Residues: CASSSDRRAYEQYF.

V gene TRBV19 combines with J gene TRBJ1-5, with D possibly being TRBD1 (6 bases). The ends were cut back, 3 bases at V and 0 bases at J, with 15 bases in the middle. The V gene's germline CDR1 is LNHDA and CDR2 SQIVND (reference sequence). The CDR3 is 17 residues long. This CDR3 is CASSIYRDLYSNQPQHF. The CDR3 DNA is TGTGCCAGTAGTATTTACAGGGACCTCTATAGCAATCAGCCCCAGCATTTT.

This chain connects TRBV28 to TRBJ1-4; 7 bases match TRBD1. J was trimmed by 7 bases and V by 5 bases; bases with no gene match: 7. The CDR3 covers 14 residues. CDR1 is MDHEN, CDR2 SYDVKM, per germline. DNA for the CDR3: TGTGCCAGCAGTCGGACAGGAGAGGGTGAAAAACTGTTTTTT. This encodes CASSRTGEGEKLFF.

The chain joins TRBV28 to TRBJ2-1; 12 bases agree with TRBD2. V dropped 6 bases and J dropped 4; count of bases not matched to a gene: 4. CDR3 length equals 15 residues. Per germline, CDR1 MDHEN and CDR2 SYDVKM. The CDR3 loop is CASSRTSGVYNEQFF. CDR3 nucleotides: TGTGCCAGCAGCAGGACTAGCGGGGTATACAATGAGCAGTTCTTC.

This clone was observed a single time. J is TRBJ2-1 and V is TRBV4-1, with 9 bases matching TRBD2. This CDR3 spans 16 amino acids. Germline CDR1 reads MGHRA; CDR2 reads YSYEKL. Trimming at V came to 6 bases and at J to 0 bases, leaving 6 bases not matched to a gene. In DNA form, the CDR3 reads TGCGCCAGCAGTCATAGCGGGAGACCCTCCTACAATGAGCAGTTCTTC. Its translation: CASSHSGRPSYNEQFF.

CDR3 residues: CASSSQETQYF. The DNA of the CDR3 is TGTGCCAGCAGTTCACAAGAGACCCAGTACTTC. V usage is TRBV12-3 or TRBV12-4 and J usage is TRBJ2-5; D is unresolved. CDR3 size: 11 residues. V gave up 4 bases and J gave up 2 bases, with 2 bases separating them.

The chain joins TRBV18 to TRBJ1-1, with D maybe TRBD1 (6 bases). This CDR3 has 14 residues. CDR1 KGHSH and CDR2 LQKENI come from the germline V gene. V lost 6 bases, J lost 4 bases, and 15 bases lay in between. The DNA of the CDR3 is TGTGCCAGCTCCGCAGGGGATAGTGGCACTGAAGCTTTCTTT. This sequence encodes CASSAGDSGTEAFF.

This rearrangement joins TRBV7-3 to TRBJ2-2; 9 bases line up with TRBD1. Trimming took 2 bases from V and 4 from J; bases not matched to a gene: 8. The V gene's germline CDR1 is SGHTA and CDR2 FQGTGA. The CDR3 length is 17 residues. CDR3 amino acids: CASSLSRTGVVTGELFF. The CDR3 DNA follows: TGTGCCAGCAGCTTATCCAGGACAGGGGTGGTCACCGGGGAGCTGTTTTTT.

Here the CDR3 reads CASGLKWLNTEAFF. The CDR3 DNA reads as TGTGCCAGCGGGCTCAAATGGTTGAACACTGAAGCTTTCTTT. J is TRBJ1-1 and V is TRBV28, with unresolved D. The length of the CDR3 is 14 residues. The germline V gene encodes CDR1 MDHEN and CDR2 SYDVKM. V was shortened by 8 bases and J by 0 bases, with 13 bases between the two germline ends.

This chain links TRBV11-3 with TRBJ2-1; 7 nucleotides line up with TRBD1. The V segment lost 5 bases and the J segment 6 bases; nucleotides outside the gene matches: 13. The CDR3 loop spans 16 amino acids. Germline CDR1 and CDR2: SGHNT and YENEEA. The CDR3 DNA reads TGTGCCAGCAGCACCACTGGGACAGTAGGGACCAATGAGCAGTTCTTC. Its translation: CASSTTGTVGTNEQFF.

This chain connects TRBV2 to TRBJ1-5, with D possibly being TRBD1 (5 bases). The CDR3 contains 15 residues. The V end lost 7 bases, the J end lost 5 bases, and 18 bases lay between the germline ends. CDR1 and CDR2 (germline): SNHLY, FYNNEI. The CDR3 here is CASTPQRGFDQPQHF. The CDR3 nucleotides read TGTGCCAGCACCCCCCAAAGGGGATTTGATCAGCCCCAGCATTTT.

This rearrangement joins TRBV6-6 to TRBJ2-5, with D possibly TRBD2 on 6 matching bases. CDR3 size: 14 residues. Germline V gene data show CDR1 as MNHNY and CDR2 as SVGAGI (reference sequence). V lost 2 bases, J lost 7 bases, and 14 bases lay in between. This chain's CDR3 is CASSYQLDYATQYF. The CDR3 nucleotides read TGTGCCAGCAGTTACCAACTGGACTATGCGACCCAGTACTTC.

This chain joins TRBV9 and TRBJ1-2; D gene ambiguous. Trimming took off 0 bases at V and 5 bases at J, with 14 bases between the two ends. The CDR3 has 15 residues. Germline loops: CDR1 SGDLS, CDR2 YYNGEE. CDR3 sequence (DNA): TGTGCCAGCAGCGTAGACCCCGGGTCCTCATATGGCTACACCTTC. It codes for CASSVDPGSSYGYTF.

This chain's CDR3 is CASSFGLASAGELFF. The CDR3 DNA reads as TGCGCCAGCAGCTTTGGACTAGCCTCGGCCGGGGAGCTGTTTTTT. The chain links TRBV5-1 to TRBJ2-2; TRBD2 aligns across 8 bases. CDR1 is SGHRS and CDR2 is YFSETQ in the germline V gene. The CDR3 extends over 15 amino acids. The V segment lost 2 bases and the J segment 6 bases; nucleotides outside the gene matches: 6.